This T cell receptor (beta chain) derives from a study of cytomegalovirus exposure and HLA in healthy donors. General study findings and limits: TRBV6-2, TRBV6-3 and some other V segments were excluded as indistinguishable. When a later analysis compared HLA-associated TCR beta chains with equally common others, the HLA-associated chains turned out to be more clonally expanded and to have lower generation probabilities. TCR beta V- and J-gene trimming was later associated with a missense DCLRE1C variant.

CDR1 SGHRS and CDR2 YFSETQ come from the germline V gene. J lost 0 bases, V lost 2 bases, and 11 bases had no gene match. The CDR3 covers 19 residues. The PCR ran on 60 Vbeta and 13 Jbeta primers. Using immunoSEQ multiplex PCR, the repertoire was profiled, and TCRdb retains in-frame clones only, with some absent. The table shows approximately 110,000 clones, with roughly 77% occurring only once. With regard to this clone: Its antigen is unidentified.

This TCR came from a woman in her 30s in good health and CMV-seronegative. V gene TRBV5-1 combines with J gene TRBJ2-1; 10 bases map to TRBD2. Sequenced material: PBMCs. The CDR3 region has the DNA TGCGCCAGCAGCTTCGGGAGACTAGCGGGCCGGAGCTCCTACAATGAGCAGTTCTTC. Residues: CASSFGRLAGRSSYNEQFF.